The rows below give T cell receptor beta chains drawn from one sample of a study of blood T cell repertoires in COVID-19. The protocol was immunoSEQ multiplex PCR, while the TCRdb copy is restricted to in-frame clones and leaves out a portion. This table holds some 90,000 clones, about 71% found once. Sequenced input: peripheral blood. Receptors were obtained from a woman aged 60-70 years in a cohort sampled during active or convalescent COVID-19. Each CDR3 is given with its conserved first and last residue. D genes are given only for firm matches. Clone sizes are given selectively: once, few, many, or a class where the clone is expanded.

many	TRBD1	TRBV7-2	TRBJ2-7	TGTGCCAGCAGCACTCATTCAGGCGGGACAGGGGTCAGAGGAGAGCAGTACTTC	CASSTHSGGTGVRGEQYF
NA	TRBD2	TRBV5-8	TRBJ2-5	TGTGCCAGCAGCACGCGCTTGCGGGGGTTCCAAGAGACCCAGTACTTC	CASSTRLRGFQETQYF
once	TRBD1	TRBV19	TRBJ2-5	TGTGCCAGTAGCACAACGGGACAGTATCAAGAGACCCAGTACTTC	CASSTTGQYQETQYF
NA	TRBD1	TRBV7-9	TRBJ1-4	TGTGCCAGCAGCTTAGGAACAGGGGATAATGAAAAACTGTTTTTT	CASSLGTGDNEKLFF
many	TRBD1	TRBV7-9	TRBJ1-2	TGTGCCAGCAGCTTAGAAGGGGACAGGGGAACCAACTATGGCTACACCTTC	CASSLEGDRGTNYGYTF
NA	TRBD1	TRBV24-1	TRBJ2-7	TGTGCCACCAGTGACGGGGACAGTAGCTCCTACGAGCAGTACTTC	CATSDGDSSSYEQYF
NA	NA	TRBV25-1	TRBJ2-6	TGTGCCACGTTCTCTGGGGCCAACGTCCTGACTTTC	CATFSGANVLTF
NA	NA	TRBV19	TRBJ2-1	TGTGCCAGTAGTGGAGGTGCCGGGGATGAGCAGTTCTTC	CASSGGAGDEQFF
few	NA	TRBV3-1/TRBV3-2	TRBJ1-4	TGTGCCAGCAGTCCACGCCTCGGTCAGGGCAGAGAAAAACTGTTTTTT	CASSPRLGQGREKLFF
NA	TRBD1	TRBV15	TRBJ2-4	TGTGCCACCAGCAGAGATCTGACAGGGACCAACATTCAGTACTTC	CATSRDLTGTNIQYF
few	TRBD1	TRBV5-1	TRBJ1-2	TGCGCCAGCAGCTTCAGTGACAGGGGTGGTGGCTACACCTTC	CASSFSDRGGGYTF
NA	TRBD1	TRBV28	TRBJ1-1	TGTGCCAGCAGAAAACTACAGGGGTTGAACACTGAAGCTTTCTTT	CASRKLQGLNTEAFF
few	NA	TRBV10-3	TRBJ2-7	TGTGCCATCAGGAGCGACAGTAGCTCCTACGAGCAGTACTTC	CAIRSDSSSYEQYF
NA	TRBD1	TRBV4-1	TRBJ2-5	TGCGCCAGCAGCCAAAATCCCGGGACAGGGAAACGGGAGACCCAGTACTTC	CASSQNPGTGKRETQYF
NA	TRBD2	TRBV7-9	TRBJ2-1	TGTGCCAGCACGAATCCGGGACTAGCGGGGGGTAATGAGCAGTTCTTC	CASTNPGLAGGNEQFF
NA	TRBD1	TRBV5-4	TRBJ2-5	TGTGCCAGCAGCTTGGCCAGGACAGGGGATGGGACCCAGTACTTC	CASSLARTGDGTQYF
NA	NA	TRBV20-1	TRBJ2-3	TGCAGTGCTAGTCCTCTTTGGGGGGGCCGACACACAGATACGCAGTATTTT	CSASPLWGGRHTDTQYF
NA	NA	TRBV12-3/TRBV12-4	TRBJ1-2	TGTGCCAGCAGCCCGAGCAGGGGCTATGGCTACACCTTC	CASSPSRGYGYTF
few	TRBD2	TRBV2	TRBJ2-1	TGTGCCAGCAGGCATAGCGGGGGCCGCCTATCCTACAATGAGCAGTTCTTC	CASRHSGGRLSYNEQFF
few	NA	TRBV4-2	TRBJ2-3	TGTGCCAGCAGCCAAGATGACTACCGCACAGATACGCAGTATTTT	CASSQDDYRTDTQYF
NA	NA	TRBV19	TRBJ1-1	TGTGCCAGTAAAAGACAGTTAAACACTGAAGCTTTCTTT	CASKRQLNTEAFF
few	NA	TRBV19	TRBJ2-7	TGTGCCAGTAGTACAGGACAGTCCTACGAGCAGTACTTC	CASSTGQSYEQYF
NA	TRBD1	TRBV5-5	TRBJ1-2	TGTGCCAGCAGCTTAAGCGTTACAGGGGAGGCTGGCTACACCTTC	CASSLSVTGEAGYTF
NA	NA	TRBV6-6	TRBJ1-6	TGTGCCAGCAGTAACCCGGGATCACCCCTCCACTTT	CASSNPGSPLHF
many	NA	TRBV18	TRBJ1-1	TGTGCCAGCTCACCCCGTCAGGTTCGAATGAACACTGAAGCTTTCTTT	CASSPRQVRMNTEAFF
NA	TRBD2	TRBV3-1/TRBV3-2	TRBJ2-3	TGTGCCAGCAGCCAACTAGCGGGGGGGCCCAAAAGGTTCACAGATACGCAGTATTTT	CASSQLAGGPKRFTDTQYF
NA	NA	TRBV5-6	TRBJ1-4	TGTGCCAGCAGTCCCCGGGGGGCTGGAAATGAAAAACTGTTTTTT	CASSPRGAGNEKLFF
NA	TRBD1	TRBV5-1	TRBJ2-1	TGCGCCAGCAGCTTGGGTAGAGTCGGGACAGGGGAGTTCTTC	CASSLGRVGTGEFF
NA	NA	TRBV24-1	TRBJ2-7	TGTGCCCCCCGTGTCTGGAGCTCCCACGAGCAGTACTTC	CAPRVWSSHEQYF
NA	NA	TRBV7-3	TRBJ2-2	TGTGCCAGCAGCCATACCCAGGGGTTCACCGGGGAGCTGTTTTTT	CASSHTQGFTGELFF
NA	TRBD2	TRBV28	TRBJ2-6	TGTGCCAGCAGTCCTAGCGGGCTTGGGGCCAACGTCCTGACTTTC	CASSPSGLGANVLTF
NA	NA	TRBV19	TRBJ1-1	TGTGCCAGTAGTATAAGGGGATCGAACACTGAAGCTTTCTTT	CASSIRGSNTEAFF
NA	NA	TRBV20-1	TRBJ1-5	TGCAGTGCTAGTAGAAGGGGCCTATTGAGCAATCAGCCCCAGCATTTT	CSASRRGLLSNQPQHF
NA	TRBD1	TRBV11-2	TRBJ2-3	TGTGCCAGCAGACCTGGGACAGGGGGCGCAGATACGCAGTATTTT	CASRPGTGGADTQYF
NA	NA	TRBV4-3	TRBJ2-2	TGCGCCAGCAGCCAAGATCTTTGGAGACAGGTTAACACCGGGGAGCTGTTTTTT	CASSQDLWRQVNTGELFF
NA	NA	TRBV3-1/TRBV3-2	TRBJ1-4	TGTGCCAGCAGCCAAGATGAGGGAACTTCCAATGAAAAACTGTTTTTT	CASSQDEGTSNEKLFF
NA	NA	TRBV4-1	TRBJ1-2	TGCGCCAGCAGCCGAAGATTGGCAGAGGATTATGGCTACACCTTC	CASSRRLAEDYGYTF
NA	TRBD1	TRBV6-5	TRBJ1-2	TGTGCCAGCAGAAAGACAGGGTCTGGCTATGGCTACACCTTC	CASRKTGSGYGYTF
NA	NA	TRBV11-3	TRBJ1-5	TGTGCCAGCAGCTTAAACTTGACAGGTACCAATCAGCCCCAGCATTTT	CASSLNLTGTNQPQHF
NA	NA	TRBV7-3	TRBJ2-1	TGTGCCAGCAGCTTAGGCGGGGAACATTCCGATGAGCAGTTCTTC	CASSLGGEHSDEQFF
NA	NA	TRBV7-2	TRBJ1-4	TGTGCCAGCAGCACAGGGAACAGGAACGAAAAACTGTTTTTT	CASSTGNRNEKLFF
NA	TRBD2	TRBV5-1	TRBJ2-7	TGCGCCAGCAGCCCGGGACTAAGGGGCGAGCAGTACTTC	CASSPGLRGEQYF
NA	NA	TRBV4-2	TRBJ1-3	TGTGCCAGCAGCCAAGAGAGGCGTGTGTATGGAAACACCATATATTTT	CASSQERRVYGNTIYF
few	TRBD2	TRBV4-1	TRBJ2-5	TGCGCCAGCAGCCAAGCCAACAGCGGGAGGCAGTACTTC	CASSQANSGRQYF
NA	TRBD1	TRBV2	TRBJ2-7	TGTGCCAGCAGTGCTATCCCCGGGACAGGAAACTCCTACGAGCAGTACTTC	CASSAIPGTGNSYEQYF
NA	NA	TRBV5-4	TRBJ2-7	TGTGCCAGCAGCGTAACTCAGAACAGGGTCGAGCAGTACTTC	CASSVTQNRVEQYF
NA	NA	TRBV7-6	TRBJ1-2	TGTGCCAGCAGCTCAAGAGGAGGATTTGGCTACACCTTC	CASSSRGGFGYTF
NA	NA	TRBV24-1	TRBJ2-3	TGTGCCACCAGCAGGGACACAGATACGCAGTATTTT	CATSRDTDTQYF
NA	TRBD1	TRBV11-3	TRBJ2-5	TGTGCCAGCAGCCCAGGGACAGGGTTTTTGGAGACCCAGTACTTC	CASSPGTGFLETQYF
NA	NA	TRBV2	TRBJ2-7	TGTGCCAGCAGTGATCGGAGTACTGGGTCCTACGAGCAGTACTTC	CASSDRSTGSYEQYF
NA	TRBD2	TRBV28	TRBJ2-1	TGTGCCAGCAGTAGGACTAGCGGGGGGCGCGATGAGCAGTTCTTC	CASSRTSGGRDEQFF
NA	TRBD2	TRBV11-2	TRBJ2-5	TGTGCCAGCAGCCCGGGGAGCGGGGGGTTTTTTATGGGGCCGGAGACCCAGTACTTC	CASSPGSGGFFMGPETQYF
many	NA	TRBV5-1	TRBJ2-1	TGCGCCAGCGGATCCCGCCAGGGTCGCAATGAGCAGTTCTTC	CASGSRQGRNEQFF
NA	TRBD1	TRBV7-2	TRBJ2-1	TGTGCCAGCAGCCTGGGACAGGGATTGTATGAGCAGTTCTTC	CASSLGQGLYEQFF
NA	TRBD1	TRBV5-1	TRBJ2-2	TGCGCCAGCAGCAATGACCCACCCGGGACAGGGAACACCGGGGAGCTGTTTTTT	CASSNDPPGTGNTGELFF
NA	TRBD2	TRBV3-1/TRBV3-2	TRBJ2-7	TGTGCCAGCAGCAGGACTAGCGGGGGGGCAAGTTTCTACGAGCAGTACTTC	CASSRTSGGASFYEQYF
few	NA	TRBV12-3/TRBV12-4	TRBJ2-7	TGTGCCAGCAGTTTCAGGGCGCTCAACGAGCAGTACTTC	CASSFRALNEQYF
NA	TRBD1	TRBV10-3	TRBJ2-5	TGTGCCATCAGTGGGGGACAGGGGATGGGGCAAGAGACCCAGTACTTC	CAISGGQGMGQETQYF
NA	NA	TRBV7-9	TRBJ1-1	TGTGCCAGCAGCCAGTCGTATTTGAACACTGAAGCTTTCTTT	CASSQSYLNTEAFF